This is a list of T cell receptor beta chains from one sample in a study of blood T cell repertoires in COVID-19. Here immunoSEQ multiplex PCR was the method, and the copy in TCRdb shows in-frame clones only, minus some. The sample gives 200,000 to 250,000 clones, approximately 88% of which show up once; over 3.5% is in the top ten. Material for sequencing was PBMCs or T cells enriched from blood (not recorded which). The receptor set was obtained from a young woman who had been exposed to COVID-19. The CDR3 runs from the conserved cysteine through the conserved F or W. A D gene is named only where the DNA matches it firmly. Clone size is shown for a subset of rows, as once, few, many or a class of expanded clone.

J	V	D	size	DNA	CDR3
TRBJ2-2	TRBV5-1	-	-	TGCGCCAGCAGCTGGCCGACAGGAGCGAACACCGGGGAGCTGTTTTTT	CASSWPTGANTGELFF
TRBJ2-7	TRBV5-6	TRBD2	-	TGTGCCAGCAGCTTGGTACTAGCGGGAGGGTACGAGCAGTACTTC	CASSLVLAGGYEQYF
TRBJ2-1	TRBV4-1	-	-	TGCGCCAGCAGCCAGGGAGGCTCCTACAATGAGCAGTTCTTC	CASSQGGSYNEQFF
TRBJ2-5	TRBV2	-	-	TGTGCCAGCAGACCCCACCCAACAGGGTTTGAGGAGACCCAGTACTTC	CASRPHPTGFEETQYF
TRBJ1-6	TRBV5-5	TRBD1	few	TGTGCCAGCAGCTTAGGACAGGGCCCCTATAATTCACCCCTCCACTTT	CASSLGQGPYNSPLHF
TRBJ1-5	TRBV6-7	-	-	TGTGCCACCCCGAGGGGACTGGGGCAGCATTTT	CATPRGLGQHF
TRBJ1-2	TRBV6-4	TRBD1	-	TGTGCCAGCAGCCACGGGACAGGAACCAATGGCTACACCTTC	CASSHGTGTNGYTF
TRBJ2-7	TRBV4-1	TRBD2	-	TGCGCCAGCAGCCGGACTAGCGGGACCTCCTACGAGCAGTACTTC	CASSRTSGTSYEQYF
TRBJ1-1	TRBV7-9	-	-	TGTGCCAGCAGCTTTTCACTGACAGGGAACACTGAAGCTTTCTTT	CASSFSLTGNTEAFF
TRBJ1-5	TRBV15	-	-	TGTGCCACCAGCAGAGACGGGGGCAATCAGCCCCAGCATTTT	CATSRDGGNQPQHF
TRBJ1-3	TRBV20-1	-	once	TGCAGTGCTAGTCTGACAGCTGGAAACACCATATATTTT	CSASLTAGNTIYF
TRBJ2-7	TRBV7-3	TRBD2	-	TGTGCCAGCAGCCCGGGACTAGCGGACGAGCAGTACTTC	CASSPGLADEQYF
TRBJ2-1	TRBV7-3	-	-	TGTGCCAGCTCTGATGGGAGGAAGCAGTTCTTC	CASSDGRKQFF
TRBJ2-1	TRBV2	TRBD2	-	TGTGCCAGCAGGGAGCGGGGGGAATACAATGAGCAGTTCTTC	CASRERGEYNEQFF
TRBJ2-2	TRBV19	-	-	TGTGCCAGTAGTATGGTCAAGGGTCCAGGGACCGGGGAGCTGTTTTTT	CASSMVKGPGTGELFF
TRBJ2-7	TRBV25-1	-	-	TGTGCCAGCAGTGAATCCCTCCCAGCGGACGAGCAGTACTTC	CASSESLPADEQYF
TRBJ1-1	TRBV12-5	-	-	TGTGCTAGTGGGACGGGACAAAGGGTCTCTGAAGCTTTCTTT	CASGTGQRVSEAFF